This TCR beta chain was retrieved from a study of cytomegalovirus exposure and HLA in healthy donors. The donors comprised healthy bone marrow donors. The CDR3 sequence is 15 residues long. In the PCR, 60 Vbeta and 13 Jbeta primers were used. Assay used: immunoSEQ multiplex PCR; TCRdb lists only in-frame clones, some missing. Of over 70,000 clones listed, roughly 70% were seen once; the top ten hold around 20%. This clonotype originated in a young man in good health and CMV-seropositive. Sample: PBMCs. The chain joins TRBV21-1 to TRBJ2-1; the table's TRBD2 call for D was not verified on the DNA. TRBV21-1 is termed a pseudogene. The chain's CDR3 is CASSKEEVAYNEQFF. DNA of the CDR3: TGTGCCAGCAGCAAAGAGGAGGTAGCGTACAATGAGCAGTTCTTC.